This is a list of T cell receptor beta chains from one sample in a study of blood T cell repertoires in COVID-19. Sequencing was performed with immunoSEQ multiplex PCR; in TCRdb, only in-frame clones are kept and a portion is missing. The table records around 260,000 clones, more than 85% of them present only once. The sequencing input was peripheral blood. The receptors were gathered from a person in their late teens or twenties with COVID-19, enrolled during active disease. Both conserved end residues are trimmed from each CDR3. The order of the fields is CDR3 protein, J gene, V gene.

CDR3aa: ASSLGQYSEKLF
j_gene: TRBJ1-4
v_gene: TRBV7-9

CDR3aa: ASSVNSLTPEAF
j_gene: TRBJ1-1
v_gene: TRBV2

CDR3aa: ATSISGNTIY
j_gene: TRBJ1-3
v_gene: TRBV12-3/TRBV12-4

CDR3aa: ASSIVGTSGRADTQY
j_gene: TRBJ2-3
v_gene: TRBV19

CDR3aa: AISESTGSQY
j_gene: TRBJ2-7
v_gene: TRBV10-3

CDR3aa: ASSVPGQVYEGYT
j_gene: TRBJ1-2
v_gene: TRBV7-2

CDR3aa: ASGEGQGGIGYT
j_gene: TRBJ1-2
v_gene: TRBV6-1

CDR3aa: SVAQGNTGELF
j_gene: TRBJ2-2
v_gene: TRBV29-1

CDR3aa: ASSEGQGWNSPLH
j_gene: TRBJ1-6
v_gene: TRBV25-1

CDR3aa: ASSPGAGSLDEQY
j_gene: TRBJ2-7
v_gene: TRBV9

CDR3aa: ASSRLRTPGTATGNTIY
j_gene: TRBJ1-3
v_gene: TRBV11-2

CDR3aa: ASSHGQGVEKLF
j_gene: TRBJ1-4
v_gene: TRBV11-2

CDR3aa: ASSPIGGPNNEQF
j_gene: TRBJ2-1
v_gene: TRBV9

CDR3aa: ASSGLQQGGYGYT
j_gene: TRBJ1-2
v_gene: TRBV9

CDR3aa: ASTPLLAGDGEQF
j_gene: TRBJ2-1
v_gene: TRBV19

CDR3aa: ASSPRPGTSAGVSTDTQY
j_gene: TRBJ2-3
v_gene: TRBV7-8

CDR3aa: ASSLGTGGIYGYT
j_gene: TRBJ1-2
v_gene: TRBV5-1

CDR3aa: ASSLEGNYGYT
j_gene: TRBJ1-2
v_gene: TRBV5-1

CDR3aa: ASSKGKYGYT
j_gene: TRBJ1-2
v_gene: TRBV9

CDR3aa: ASSFYGDRVGEQY
j_gene: TRBJ2-7
v_gene: TRBV7-9

CDR3aa: ASSPEMYSYEQY
j_gene: TRBJ2-7
v_gene: TRBV7-2

CDR3aa: ASSYATGWLRGTEAF
j_gene: TRBJ1-1
v_gene: TRBV5-1

CDR3aa: ASSTLLGLSTDTQY
j_gene: TRBJ2-3
v_gene: TRBV27

CDR3aa: ASSVLSGTYNEQF
j_gene: TRBJ2-1
v_gene: TRBV25-1

CDR3aa: ASSYGPGVYEQY
j_gene: TRBJ2-7
v_gene: TRBV6-5

CDR3aa: ASSVGRTFNTGELF
j_gene: TRBJ2-2
v_gene: TRBV9